Below are 9 T cell receptor beta chains sequenced from a single sample in a study of shared clonotypes between healthy human individuals. Using immunoSEQ multiplex PCR, the repertoire was profiled, and TCRdb retains in-frame clones only, with some absent. The sample lists about 450,000 clones, roughly 77% occurring once. The sequenced material came from PBMCs. The receptors shown here come from a woman aged 40 to 50 in good health. Some clones in this sample may be carry-over from other donors' samples.

V usage is TRBV5-4 and J usage is TRBJ2-7; 8 nucleotides line up with TRBD2. The germline V gene encodes CDR1 SGHNT and CDR2 YYREEE (reference sequence). The V segment lost 3 bases and the J segment 3 bases; nucleotides outside the gene matches: 5. There are 14 residues in the CDR3. CDR3 sequence (DNA): TGTGCCAGCAGCTACACGGGGGGGGACTACGAGCAGTACTTC. Translation: CASSYTGGDYEQYF.

The rearrangement joins TRBV7-4 to TRBJ2-3, with a possible D match to TRBD2 (6 bases). The germline gives CDR1 SGHVT, CDR2 SQSDAQ. The CDR3 spans 19 residues. V was cut by 0 bases and J by 3 bases, with 22 bases left in between. The CDR3 coding sequence is TGTGCCAGCAGCTTAGCGGGAGGCGGGATGAGTTCTTCTACAGATACGCAGTATTTT. As protein: CASSLAGGGMSSSTDTQYF.

This chain uses TRBV5-8 with TRBJ2-5; the D is unclear. The CDR3 sequence is 10 residues long. The germline V gene has CDR1 SGHTS and CDR2 YDEGEE. V was shortened by 0 bases and J by 7 bases, with 1 base between the two germline ends. The CDR3 sequence is CASSLGTQYF. The CDR3 region has the DNA TGTGCCAGCAGCTTGGGGACCCAGTACTTC.

Notes on this clone: This CDR3 is also generated by other DNA sequences in the sample. The V and J genes are TRBV15 and TRBJ1-4; D uncertain. The CDR3 sequence is 13 residues long. Germline CDR1 and CDR2: LNHNV and YYDKDF (reference sequence). V dropped 0 bases and J dropped 8 bases, with 7 bases sitting between them. This chain's CDR3 is CATSRDLGEKLFF. Written as DNA, the CDR3 is TGTGCCACCAGCAGAGATCTCGGAGAAAAACTGTTTTTT.

In regard to this clone: A much larger clone lies one base from this, so it may be a read error. The genes are TRBV28 and TRBJ2-7, with TRBD2 identical over 11 bases. Trimming removed 5 bases from V and 0 bases from J; junction bases left unmatched: 3. Germline V gene lookup returns CDR1 MDHEN and CDR2 SYDVKM. The CDR3 is made up of 15 amino acids. The CDR3 DNA reads TGTGCCAGCAGTGATACTAGCGGGAGCTCCTACGAGCAGTACTTC. Translating it yields CASSDTSGSSYEQYF.

The chain joins TRBV4-3 to TRBJ2-7, with D perhaps matching TRBD2 (5 bases). There are 14 residues in the CDR3. Germline V gives CDR1 LGHNA, CDR2 YSLEER. The V end lost 0 bases, the J end lost 9 bases, and 15 bases lay between the germline ends. The CDR3 loop is CASSQDRAVSVQYF. CDR3 DNA: TGCGCCAGCAGCCAAGACAGAGCGGTCTCGGTGCAGTACTTC.

The chain couples TRBV5-1 to TRBJ2-3; 10 bases map to TRBD2. Germline CDR1 and CDR2: SGHRS and YFSETQ. Losses at the gene ends were 0 bases for V and 3 bases for J; bases not matched to a gene: 4. The length of the CDR3 is 16 residues. The CDR3 loop reads CASSLGLAGLTDTQYF. As DNA, the CDR3 is TGCGCCAGCAGCTTGGGACTAGCGGGTTTGACAGATACGCAGTATTTT.

The chain joins TRBV2 to TRBJ2-7; TRBD2 agrees at 7 bases. Per the germline V gene, CDR1 is SNHLY and CDR2 is FYNNEI. The CDR3 is 14 residues long. V trimming: 7 bases; J trimming: 0 bases; junction bases outside the gene matches: 6. The CDR3 DNA reads as TGTGCCAGCATAGAGGGCGGGAGCTCCTACGAGCAGTACTTC. Translation: CASIEGGSSYEQYF.

The chain is built from TRBV30 and TRBJ1-6; D ambiguous. This CDR3 contains 14 residues. Germline V gene sequence: CDR1 GTSNPN, CDR2 SVGIG (reference sequence). Trimming left V 4 bases short and J 5 bases short, with 12 bases between. Here the CDR3 DNA reads TGTGCCTGGACATTCCGGGCCGATAATTCACCCCTCCACTTT. This codes for CAWTFRADNSPLHF. The complete variable domain, with remaining parts taken from reference TRBV30 and TRBJ1-6, reads SQTIHQWPATLVQPVGSPLSLECTVEGTSNPNLYWYRQAAGRGLQLLFYSVGIGQISSEVPQNLSASRPQDRQFILSSKKLLLSDSGFYLCAWTFRADNSPLHFGNGTRLTVT.